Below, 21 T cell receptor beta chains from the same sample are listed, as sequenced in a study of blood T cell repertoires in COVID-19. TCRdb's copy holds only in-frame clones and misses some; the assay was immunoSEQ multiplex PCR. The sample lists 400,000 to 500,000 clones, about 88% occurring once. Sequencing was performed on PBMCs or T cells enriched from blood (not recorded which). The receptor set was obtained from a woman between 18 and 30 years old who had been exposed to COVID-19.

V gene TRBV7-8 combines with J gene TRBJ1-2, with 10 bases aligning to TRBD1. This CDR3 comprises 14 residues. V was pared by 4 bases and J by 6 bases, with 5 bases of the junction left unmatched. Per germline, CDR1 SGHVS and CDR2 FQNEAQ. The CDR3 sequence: CASSSTTGGHGYTF. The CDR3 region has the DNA TGTGCCAGCAGCTCGACGACAGGGGGCCATGGCTACACCTTC.

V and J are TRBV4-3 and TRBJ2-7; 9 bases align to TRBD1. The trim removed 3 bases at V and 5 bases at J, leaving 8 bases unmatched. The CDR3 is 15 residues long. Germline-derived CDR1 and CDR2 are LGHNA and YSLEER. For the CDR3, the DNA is TGCGCCAGCAGCCAGAGTTTCGGACAGGGGAACGAGCAGTACTTC. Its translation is CASSQSFGQGNEQYF.

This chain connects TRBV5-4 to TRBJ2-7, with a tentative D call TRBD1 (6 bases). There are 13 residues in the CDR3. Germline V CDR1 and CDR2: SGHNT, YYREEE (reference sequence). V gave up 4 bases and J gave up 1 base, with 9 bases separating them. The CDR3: CASSRTDSYEQYF. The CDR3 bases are TGTGCCAGCAGCAGGACAGATTCCTACGAGCAGTACTTC.

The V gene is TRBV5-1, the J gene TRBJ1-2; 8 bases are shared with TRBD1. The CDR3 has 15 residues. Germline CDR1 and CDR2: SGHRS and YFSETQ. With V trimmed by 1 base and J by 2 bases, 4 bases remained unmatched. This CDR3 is CASSLQGAGNYGYTF. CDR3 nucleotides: TGCGCCAGCAGCTTGCAGGGGGCGGGGAACTATGGCTACACCTTC.

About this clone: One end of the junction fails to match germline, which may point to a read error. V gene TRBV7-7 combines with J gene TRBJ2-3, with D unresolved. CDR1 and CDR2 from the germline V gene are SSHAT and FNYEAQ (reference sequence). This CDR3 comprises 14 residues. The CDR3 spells CASSFGAGTDTQYF. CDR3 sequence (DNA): TGTGCTAGCAGCTTCGGCGCGGGCACAGATACGCAGTATTTT.

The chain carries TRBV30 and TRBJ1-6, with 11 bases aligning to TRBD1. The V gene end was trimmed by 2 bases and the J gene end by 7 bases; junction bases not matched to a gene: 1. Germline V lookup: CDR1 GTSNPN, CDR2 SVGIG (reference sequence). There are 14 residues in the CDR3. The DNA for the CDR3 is TGTGCCTGGAGTCGGGACAGGGGGAATTCACCCCTCCACTTT. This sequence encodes CAWSRDRGNSPLHF.

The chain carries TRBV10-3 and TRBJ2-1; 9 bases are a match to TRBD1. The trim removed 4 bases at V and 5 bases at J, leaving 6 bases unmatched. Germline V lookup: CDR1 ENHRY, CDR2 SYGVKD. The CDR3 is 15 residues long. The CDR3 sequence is CAISGLGQGHNEQFF. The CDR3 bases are TGTGCCATCAGTGGTTTGGGACAGGGCCACAATGAGCAGTTCTTC.

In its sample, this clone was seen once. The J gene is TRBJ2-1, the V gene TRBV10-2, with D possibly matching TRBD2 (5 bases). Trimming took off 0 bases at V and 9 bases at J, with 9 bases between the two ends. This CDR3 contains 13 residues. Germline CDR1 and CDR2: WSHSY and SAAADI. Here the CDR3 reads CASSESVAFEQFF. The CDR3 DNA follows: TGCGCCAGCAGTGAGTCCGTAGCGTTTGAGCAGTTCTTC.

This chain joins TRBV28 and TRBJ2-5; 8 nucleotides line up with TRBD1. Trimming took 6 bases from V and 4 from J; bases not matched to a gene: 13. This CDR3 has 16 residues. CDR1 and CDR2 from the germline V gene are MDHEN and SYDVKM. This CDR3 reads CASRPTPGQVVETQYF. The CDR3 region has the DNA TGTGCCAGCAGGCCAACCCCGGGACAGGTGGTAGAGACCCAGTACTTC. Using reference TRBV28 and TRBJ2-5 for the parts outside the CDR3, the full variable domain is DVKVTQSSRYLVKRTGEKVFLECVQDMDHENMFWYRQDPGLGLRLIYFSYDVKMKEKGDIPEGYSVSREKKERFSLILESASTNQTSMYLCASRPTPGQVVETQYFGPGTRLLVL.

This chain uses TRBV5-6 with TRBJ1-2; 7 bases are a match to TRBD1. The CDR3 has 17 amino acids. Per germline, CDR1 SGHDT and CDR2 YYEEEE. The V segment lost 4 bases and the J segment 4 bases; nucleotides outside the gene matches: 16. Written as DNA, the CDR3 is TGTGCCAGCAGCCCTAGGGACAGAAACTCACATGTCTATGGCTACACCTTC. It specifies CASSPRDRNSHVYGYTF. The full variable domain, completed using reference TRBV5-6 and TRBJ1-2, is DAGVTQSPTHLIKTRGQQVTLRCSPKSGHDTVSWYQQALGQGPQFIFQYYEEEERQRGNFPDRFSGHQFPNYSSELNVNALLLGDSALYLCASSPRDRNSHVYGYTFGSGTRLTVV.

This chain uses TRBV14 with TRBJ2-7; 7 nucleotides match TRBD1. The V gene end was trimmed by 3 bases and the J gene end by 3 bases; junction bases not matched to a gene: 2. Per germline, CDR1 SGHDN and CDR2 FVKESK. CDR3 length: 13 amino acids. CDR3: CASSHGTVYEQYF. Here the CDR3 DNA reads TGTGCCAGCAGCCACGGGACAGTCTACGAGCAGTACTTC.

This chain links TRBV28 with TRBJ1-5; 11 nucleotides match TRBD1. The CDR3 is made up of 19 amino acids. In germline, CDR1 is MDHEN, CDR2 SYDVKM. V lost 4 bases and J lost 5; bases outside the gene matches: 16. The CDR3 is CASSSPPGQGGGPHQPQHF. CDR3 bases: TGTGCCAGCAGTTCCCCTCCGGGACAGGGGGGAGGACCCCATCAGCCCCAGCATTTT.

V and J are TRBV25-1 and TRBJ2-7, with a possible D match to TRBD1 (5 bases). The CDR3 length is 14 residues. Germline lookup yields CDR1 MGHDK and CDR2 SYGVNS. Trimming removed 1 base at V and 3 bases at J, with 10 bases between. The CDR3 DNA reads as TGTGCCAGCAGTGAATGGGGCAGTAACTACGAGCAGTACTTC. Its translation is CASSEWGSNYEQYF.

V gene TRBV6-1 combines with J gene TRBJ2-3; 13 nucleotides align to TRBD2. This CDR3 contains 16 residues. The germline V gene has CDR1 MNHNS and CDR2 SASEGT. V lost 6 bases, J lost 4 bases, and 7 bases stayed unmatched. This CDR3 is CASSELAGGVADTQYF. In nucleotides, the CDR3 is TGTGCCAGCAGCGAACTAGCGGGAGGGGTCGCAGATACGCAGTATTTT.

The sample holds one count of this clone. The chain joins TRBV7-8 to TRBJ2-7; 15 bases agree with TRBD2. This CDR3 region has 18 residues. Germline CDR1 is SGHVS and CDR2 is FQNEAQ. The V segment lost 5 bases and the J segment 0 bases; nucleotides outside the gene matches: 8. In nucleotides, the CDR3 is TGTGCCAGCAGCCTTCCGGGACTAGCGGGAGGAAGCTCCTACGAGCAGTACTTC. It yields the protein CASSLPGLAGGSSYEQYF. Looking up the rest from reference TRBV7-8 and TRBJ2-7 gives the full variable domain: GAGVSQSPRYKVAKRGQDVALRCDPISGHVSLFWYQQALGQGPEFLTYFQNEAQLDKSGLPSDRFFAERPEGSVSTLKIQRTQQEDSAVYLCASSLPGLAGGSSYEQYFGPGTRLTVT.

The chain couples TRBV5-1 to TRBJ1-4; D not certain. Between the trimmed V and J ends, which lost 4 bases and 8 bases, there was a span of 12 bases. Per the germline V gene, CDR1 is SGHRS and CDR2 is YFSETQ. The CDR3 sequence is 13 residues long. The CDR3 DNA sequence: TGCGCCAGCAGCCCCCTAAGCCTGGAAAAACTGTTTTTT. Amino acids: CASSPLSLEKLFF. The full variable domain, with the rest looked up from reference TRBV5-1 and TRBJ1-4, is KAGVTQTPRYLIKTRGQQVTLSCSPISGHRSVSWYQQTPGQGLQFLFEYFSETQRNKGNFPGRFSGRQFSNSRSEMNVSTLELGDSALYLCASSPLSLEKLFFGSGTQLSVL.

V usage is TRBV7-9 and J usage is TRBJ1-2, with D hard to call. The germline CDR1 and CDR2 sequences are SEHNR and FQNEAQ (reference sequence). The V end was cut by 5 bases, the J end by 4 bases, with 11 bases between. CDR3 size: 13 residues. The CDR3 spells CASSLSVAYGYTF. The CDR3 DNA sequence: TGTGCCAGCAGCCTCTCAGTGGCCTATGGCTACACCTTC.

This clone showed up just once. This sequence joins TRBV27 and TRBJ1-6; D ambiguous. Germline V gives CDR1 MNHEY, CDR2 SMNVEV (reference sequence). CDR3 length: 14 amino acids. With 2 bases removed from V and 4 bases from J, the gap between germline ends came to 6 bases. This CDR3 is CASSLGEYNSPLHF. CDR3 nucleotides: TGTGCCAGCAGTTTAGGGGAGTATAATTCACCCCTCCACTTT.

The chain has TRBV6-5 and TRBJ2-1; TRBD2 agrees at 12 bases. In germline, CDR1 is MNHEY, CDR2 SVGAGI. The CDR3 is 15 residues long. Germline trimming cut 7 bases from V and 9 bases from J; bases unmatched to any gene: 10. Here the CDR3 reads CASTLTSGSKREQFF. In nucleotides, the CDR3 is TGTGCCAGCACCTTGACTAGCGGGAGTAAGCGTGAGCAGTTCTTC.

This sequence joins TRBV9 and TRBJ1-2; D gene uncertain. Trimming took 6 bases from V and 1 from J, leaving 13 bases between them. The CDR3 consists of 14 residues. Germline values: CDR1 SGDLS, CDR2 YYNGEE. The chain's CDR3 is CASTLEGSNYGYTF. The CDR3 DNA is TGTGCCAGCACCCTAGAGGGTAGTAACTATGGCTACACCTTC.

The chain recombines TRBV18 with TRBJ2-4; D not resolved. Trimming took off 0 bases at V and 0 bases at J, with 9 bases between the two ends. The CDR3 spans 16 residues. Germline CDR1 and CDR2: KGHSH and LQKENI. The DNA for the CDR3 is TGTGCCAGCTCACCACCGCACGTCGGAGCCAAAAACATTCAGTACTTC. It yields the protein CASSPPHVGAKNIQYF. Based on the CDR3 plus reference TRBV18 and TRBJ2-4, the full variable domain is NAGVMQNPRHLVRRRGQEARLRCSPMKGHSHVYWYRQLPEEGLKFMVYLQKENIIDESGMPKERFSAEFPKEGPSILRIQQVVRGDSAAYFCASSPPHVGAKNIQYFGAGTRLSVL.